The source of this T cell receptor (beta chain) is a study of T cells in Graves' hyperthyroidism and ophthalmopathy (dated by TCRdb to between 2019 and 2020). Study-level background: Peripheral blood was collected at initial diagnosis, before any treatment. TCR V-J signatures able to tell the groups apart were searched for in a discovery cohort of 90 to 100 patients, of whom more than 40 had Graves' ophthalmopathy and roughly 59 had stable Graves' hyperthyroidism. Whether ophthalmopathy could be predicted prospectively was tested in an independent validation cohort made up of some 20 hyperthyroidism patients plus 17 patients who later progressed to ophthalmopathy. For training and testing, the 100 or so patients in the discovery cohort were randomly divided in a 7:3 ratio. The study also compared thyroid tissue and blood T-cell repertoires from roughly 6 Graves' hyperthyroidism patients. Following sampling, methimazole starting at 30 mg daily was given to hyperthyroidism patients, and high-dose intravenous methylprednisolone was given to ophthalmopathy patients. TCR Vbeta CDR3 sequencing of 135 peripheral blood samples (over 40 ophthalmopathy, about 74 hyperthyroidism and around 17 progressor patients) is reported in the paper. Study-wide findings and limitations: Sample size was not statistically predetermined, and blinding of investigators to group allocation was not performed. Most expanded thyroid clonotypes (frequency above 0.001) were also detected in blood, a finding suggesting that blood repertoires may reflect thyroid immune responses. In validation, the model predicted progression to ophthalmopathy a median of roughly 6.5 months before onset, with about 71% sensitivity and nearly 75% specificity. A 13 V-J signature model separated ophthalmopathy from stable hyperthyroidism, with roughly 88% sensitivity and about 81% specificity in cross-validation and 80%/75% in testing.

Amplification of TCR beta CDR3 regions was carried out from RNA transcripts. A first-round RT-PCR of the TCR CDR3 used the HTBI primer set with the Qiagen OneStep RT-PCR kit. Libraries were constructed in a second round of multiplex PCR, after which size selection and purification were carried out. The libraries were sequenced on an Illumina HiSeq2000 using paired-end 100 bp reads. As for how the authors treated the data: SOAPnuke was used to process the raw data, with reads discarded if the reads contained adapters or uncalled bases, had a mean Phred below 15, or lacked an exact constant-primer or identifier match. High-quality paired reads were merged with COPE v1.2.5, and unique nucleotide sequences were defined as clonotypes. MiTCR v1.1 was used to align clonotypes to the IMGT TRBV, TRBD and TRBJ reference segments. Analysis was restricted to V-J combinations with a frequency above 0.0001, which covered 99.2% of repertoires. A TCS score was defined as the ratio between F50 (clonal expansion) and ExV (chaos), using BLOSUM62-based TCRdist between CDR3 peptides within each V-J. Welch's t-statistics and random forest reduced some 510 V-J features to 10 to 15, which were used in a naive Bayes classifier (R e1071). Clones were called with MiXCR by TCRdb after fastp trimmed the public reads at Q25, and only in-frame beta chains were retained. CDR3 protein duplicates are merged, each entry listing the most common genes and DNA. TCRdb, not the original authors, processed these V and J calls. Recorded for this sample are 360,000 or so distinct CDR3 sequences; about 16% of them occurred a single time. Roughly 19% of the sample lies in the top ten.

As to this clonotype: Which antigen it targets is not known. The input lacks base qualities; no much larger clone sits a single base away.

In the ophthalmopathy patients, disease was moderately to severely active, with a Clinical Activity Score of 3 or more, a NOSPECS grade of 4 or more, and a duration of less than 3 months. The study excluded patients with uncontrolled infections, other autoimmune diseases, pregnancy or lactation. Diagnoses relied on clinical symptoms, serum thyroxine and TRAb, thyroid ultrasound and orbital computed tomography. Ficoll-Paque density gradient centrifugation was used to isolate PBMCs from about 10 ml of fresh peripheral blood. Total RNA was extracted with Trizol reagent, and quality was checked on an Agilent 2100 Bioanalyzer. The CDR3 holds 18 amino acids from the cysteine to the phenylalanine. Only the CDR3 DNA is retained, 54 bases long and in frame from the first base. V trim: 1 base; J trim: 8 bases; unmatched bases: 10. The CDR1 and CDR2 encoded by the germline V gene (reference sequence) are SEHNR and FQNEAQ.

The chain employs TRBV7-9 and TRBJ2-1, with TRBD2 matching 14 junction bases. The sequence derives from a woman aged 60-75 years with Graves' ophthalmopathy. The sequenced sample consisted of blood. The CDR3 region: CASSLVAGTSGSEHEQFF. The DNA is TGTGCCAGCAGCTTAGTAGCCGGGACTAGCGGGAGTGAACATGAGCAGTTCTTC.